This TCR beta chain was profiled in a study of T-cell reconstitution after alpha-beta-depleted transplantation in children. General study results and limits: Newly generated T cells supplied most T-cell counts and diversity one year post-transplant. Expanded graft clones, several hundred of them, were reportedly the source of alpha-beta T cells about two months after transplant.

Preparing the TCRbeta library involved the use of unique molecular identifiers. TCRdb used MiXCR to reprocess the PCR reads, holding one entry per CDR3 protein. The data contain about 1,000,000 distinct CDR3 sequences, around 30% of them singletons. A note on this clonotype: The antigen is undetermined.

V was shortened by 7 bases and J by 0 bases, with 16 bases between the two germline ends. The CDR3 is 15 amino acids. The V gene's germline CDR1 is MDHEN and CDR2 SYDVKM. Source: PBMCs, mostly from graft donor cells, taken 360 days after TCRalphabeta/CD19-depleted stem cell transplant. The chain combines TRBV28 with TRBJ2-7, with D perhaps matching TRBD1 (6 bases). The source of this sequence is a boy in the first two years of life who had a stem cell transplant for SCID, so the T cells may come from the graft donor. CDR3 sequence: CASIPSGANSYEQYF. The CDR3 DNA is TGTGCCAGCATCCCTTCAGGGGCCAACTCCTACGAGCAGTACTTC.